Here is one TCR beta chain with its context. Antigen: not known. TCRdb's table, derived via immunoSEQ multiplex PCR, lists solely in-frame clones and lacks some. The sample has 130,000 or so clones, approximately 87% seen once. The time point: baseline pretreatment blood. As to treatment: 15 Gy SBRT to primary tumor, nephrectomy 4 weeks later. The tumor was a clear cell renal cell carcinoma. This sample was taken from a study of radiation and T cells in renal cell carcinoma. For the study at large: Nephrectomy followed 15 Gy stereotactic body radiation by 4 weeks. Study-level points and caveats: In blood, top tumor clones expanded by 2 weeks, shrinking by 4.

Germline V gives CDR1 MNHNS, CDR2 SASEGT. The V segment lost 3 bases and the J segment 5 bases; nucleotides outside the gene matches: 10. This CDR3 is 16 amino acids long. This material consisted of blood, taken from a patient whose treatment included radiotherapy and nephrectomy. The rearrangement joins TRBV6-1 to TRBJ2-7, with 10 bases identical to TRBD2. The sequence came from a woman aged 45-60 years with renal cell carcinoma. This chain's CDR3 is CASSDASGRASDEQYF. In nucleotides, the CDR3 is TGTGCCAGCAGTGACGCCAGCGGGAGGGCCAGCGACGAGCAGTACTTC.